This T cell receptor beta chain was captured by sequencing in a study of cytomegalovirus exposure and HLA in healthy donors. Findings and limits, study-wide: Exclusion as indistinguishable affected some V segments, including TRBV6-2 and TRBV6-3. Data from an earlier analysis indicated that most TCR beta V segments were productive either about 87% or about 30% of the time.

In regard to this clone: Its target is unknown.

With 60 Vbeta and 13 Jbeta primers, the PCR was carried out. Data came from immunoSEQ multiplex PCR; TCRdb stores just in-frame clones and leaves some out. The sample carries approximately 78,000 clones, 70% to 85% recorded once. Germline V gives CDR1 SGHAT, CDR2 FQNNGV. The V end lost 5 bases, the J end lost 2 bases, and 16 bases lay between the germline ends. The CDR3 is made up of 17 amino acids. The J gene is TRBJ1-6, the V gene TRBV11-2; a weak D match, TRBD1 (6 bases). The source material was PBMCs. This TCR was recovered from a woman between 45 and 65 years old in good health and CMV-seronegative. This CDR3 is CASSLLGDIPYNSPLHF. The CDR3 DNA reads TGTGCCAGCAGCCTTCTTGGGGACATACCCTATAATTCACCCCTCCACTTT.